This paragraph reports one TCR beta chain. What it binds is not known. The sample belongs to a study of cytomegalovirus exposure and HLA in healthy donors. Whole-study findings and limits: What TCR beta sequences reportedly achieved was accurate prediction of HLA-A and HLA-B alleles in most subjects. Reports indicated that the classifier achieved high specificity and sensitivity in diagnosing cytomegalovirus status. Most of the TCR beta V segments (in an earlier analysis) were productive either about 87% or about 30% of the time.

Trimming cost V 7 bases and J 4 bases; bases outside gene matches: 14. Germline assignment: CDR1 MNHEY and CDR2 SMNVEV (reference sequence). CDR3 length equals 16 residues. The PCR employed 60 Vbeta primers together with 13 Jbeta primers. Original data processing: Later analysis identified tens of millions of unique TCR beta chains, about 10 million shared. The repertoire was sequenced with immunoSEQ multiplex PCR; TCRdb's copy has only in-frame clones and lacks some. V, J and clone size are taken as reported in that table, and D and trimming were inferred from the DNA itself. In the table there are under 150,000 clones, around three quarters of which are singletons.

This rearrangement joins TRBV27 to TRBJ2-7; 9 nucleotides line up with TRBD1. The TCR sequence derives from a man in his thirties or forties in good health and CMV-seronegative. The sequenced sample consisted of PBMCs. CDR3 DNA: TGTGCCAGCAAACCTTCGGAGGGACAGGGCTGGTACGAGCAGTACTTC. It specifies CASKPSEGQGWYEQYF.